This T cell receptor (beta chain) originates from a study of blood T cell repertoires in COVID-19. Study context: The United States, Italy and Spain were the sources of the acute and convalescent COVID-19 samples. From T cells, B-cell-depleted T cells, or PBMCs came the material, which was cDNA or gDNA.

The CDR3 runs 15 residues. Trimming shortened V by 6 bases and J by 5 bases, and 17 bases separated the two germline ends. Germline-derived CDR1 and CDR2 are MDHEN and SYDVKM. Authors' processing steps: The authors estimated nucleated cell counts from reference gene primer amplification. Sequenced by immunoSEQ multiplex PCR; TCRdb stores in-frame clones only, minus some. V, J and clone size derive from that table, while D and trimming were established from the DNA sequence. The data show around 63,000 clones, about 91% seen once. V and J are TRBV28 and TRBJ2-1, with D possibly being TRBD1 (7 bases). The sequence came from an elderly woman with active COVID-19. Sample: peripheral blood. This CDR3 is CASSPGGTIDNEQFF. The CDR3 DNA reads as TGTGCCAGCAGCCCAGGGGGGACGATCGACAATGAGCAGTTCTTC.